These T cell receptor beta chains were read from a single sample in a study of T cells expressing NK-cell markers. TCRdb reanalyzed the 5' RACE reads, giving one entry per CDR3 protein sequence and no DNA. The specimen's table records a few hundred thousand distinct CDR3 sequences. The sample taken for sequencing was blood T cells: a sorted CD56 or NKG2C T cell subset, CD4+ or CD8+ T cells, or bulk PBMC T cells (not recorded which). These receptor sequences come from a man aged 18 to 30 in good health. Each CDR3 is given with its conserved first and last residue. The order of the fields is V gene, J gene, CDR3 protein.

TRBV6-5	TRBJ2-2	CASSYSTGDPTGELFF
TRBV3-1	TRBJ2-7	CASRMGQGLAYEQYF
TRBV15	TRBJ2-5	CATSRGGGRETQYF
TRBV3-1	TRBJ2-1	CASSPRDWNEQFF
TRBV10-3	TRBJ2-5	CAISELTSGETQYF
TRBV10-1	TRBJ2-3	CASGEGQSTTDTQYF
TRBV29-1	TRBJ2-1	CSVVRLAGRNEQFF
TRBV5-1	TRBJ2-7	CASSKVGSYPLGYEQYF
TRBV4-3	TRBJ1-2	CASSQEKRSGGYTF
TRBV7-3	TRBJ2-2	CASRLEGELFF
TRBV20-1	TRBJ2-7	CSASRVSSYEQYF
TRBV7-2	TRBJ2-3	CASSFRQRDTQYF
TRBV5-1	TRBJ2-1	CASSLVATYNNEQFF
TRBV5-6	TRBJ2-1	CASSLPVAGVDNEQFF
TRBV19	TRBJ2-5	CASNPGSRAETQYF
TRBV11-2	TRBJ2-5	CASSSQRLGAEGLQRETQYF
TRBV30	TRBJ1-4	CAWTTDSFNEKLFF
TRBV20-1	TRBJ2-7	CSARNGLAGGNNEQYF
TRBV6-2/TRBV6-3	TRBJ2-1	CASSYPTRLTSGRGLWGNEQFF
TRBV28	TRBJ2-5	CASRNLRETQYF
TRBV7-8	TRBJ2-1	CATGLAGGHSYNEQFF
TRBV18	TRBJ2-5	CASSTDYLETQYF
TRBV6-1	TRBJ2-4	CASSLRGGENIQYF
TRBV7-2	TRBJ2-3	CASSFAGGPNTDTQYF
TRBV5-5	TRBJ1-5	CASSQGGGSQPQHF
TRBV27	TRBJ2-1	CASIKPGLNNEQFF
TRBV15	TRBJ2-3	CATNPGVILTDTQYF
TRBV27	TRBJ2-1	CASSYVGGFRFF
TRBV7-9	TRBJ2-1	CASSLVAGVGYNEQFF
TRBV11-2	TRBJ2-5	CASSLIAGLQETQYF
TRBV18	TRBJ2-1	CASSPPRLPSGRDNEQFF
TRBV24-1	TRBJ2-3	CATSDILAGKADTQYF
TRBV7-2	TRBJ2-1	CASSPRGDNEQFF
TRBV12-3/TRBV12-4	TRBJ2-7	CASGGWVDEQYF
TRBV5-1	TRBJ2-2	CASRPGQPNTGELFF
TRBV12-5	TRBJ2-1	CASGILGTFSYNEQFF
TRBV9	TRBJ2-5	CASSVDGTSKETQYF
TRBV9	TRBJ2-3	CASSVGLAGGSDTQYF
TRBV28	TRBJ2-1	CASSLRLAGAGEQFF
TRBV6-5	TRBJ2-1	CASSPGTGRVNEQFF
TRBV15	TRBJ2-5	CATRPSGSQETQYF
TRBV12-3/TRBV12-4	TRBJ2-4	CASSLSISRVAKNIQYF
TRBV3-1	TRBJ2-1	CASSQDERTSGRARTEQFF
TRBV27	TRBJ2-2	CASRQKGQGANTGELFF
TRBV6-2/TRBV6-3	TRBJ2-2	CASSYSRGNTGELFF
TRBV6-5	TRBJ1-1	CASTSGGGRDTEAFF
TRBV7-2	TRBJ2-7	CASSLWASGSYEQYF
TRBV5-1	TRBJ2-1	CASSDSGLHVYNEQFF
TRBV15	TRBJ1-2	CATSRDREARGYTF
TRBV11-1	TRBJ1-2	CASSLRTEGIGNGYTF